This T cell receptor beta chain was profiled in a study of Tregs in tolerant kidney transplant recipients. Study results and caveats: Findings come from small patient numbers and require larger validation. No direct test of biological reproducibility was done here.

Profiled with immunoSEQ multiplex PCR; TCRdb holds only in-frame clones, not every one. The sample records approximately 20,000 clones, more than 65% being singletons. The nonmyeloablative bone marrow transplants came from related graft donors, with transient mixed chimerism. Thawed PBMCs were FACS-sorted into unstimulated CD4+CD25+CD127- regulatory T cells, CD4+CD25- non-regulatory cells, CD4 and CD8 cells. This clone was observed a single time. The antigen is undetermined. The CDR3 totals 15 residues. Germline values: CDR1 LNHDA, CDR2 SQIVND (reference sequence). With 4 bases removed from V and 2 bases from J, the gap between germline ends came to 12 bases.

The material sequenced was CD8+ T cells from blood (PBMCs), taken 6 months after the transplant. The receptor's source is a human patient who received a combined kidney and bone marrow transplant. Some T cells may arise from the graft donor. The chain carries TRBV19 and TRBJ1-5, with D tentatively TRBD1 (5 bases). The CDR3 sequence: CASSKGLMGNQPQHF. In DNA form, the CDR3 reads TGTGCCAGTAGTAAGGGGCTTATGGGCAATCAGCCCCAGCATTTT.